Shown below are 19 T cell receptor beta chains from a single sample sequenced in a study of T cells after yellow fever vaccination. Each CDR3 protein gets one entry after TCRdb re-called the 5' RACE reads with MiXCR. Among approximately 150,000 distinct CDR3 sequences listed, 6.2% were seen once. Source: CD4+ T cells sorted from PBMCs, taken on the day of the first yellow fever vaccination. These receptors all stem from a man between 18 and 35 years old who received the YFV17D yellow fever vaccine.

This clonotype was seen many times. The J gene is TRBJ1-1, the V gene TRBV27; the D gene is possibly TRBD1 (5 bases). This CDR3 has 13 amino acids. Trimming pared 5 bases from V and 0 bases from J, leaving 7 bases between. Germline CDR1 MNHEY, CDR2 SMNVEV (reference sequence). CDR3 loop: CASSTGMNTEAFF. Written as DNA, the CDR3 is TGTGCCAGCAGTACAGGAATGAACACTGAAGCTTTCTTT.

This clonotype has only a few counts. The chain uses TRBV7-9 and TRBJ1-5, with D maybe TRBD1 (6 bases). The germline V gene has CDR1 SEHNR and CDR2 FQNEAQ (reference sequence). V lost 4 bases to trimming and J lost 0 bases, with 10 bases between them. This CDR3 has 15 amino acids. The CDR3 here is CASSSGQLSNQPQHF. The CDR3 nucleotides are TGTGCCAGCAGCTCTGGACAGCTTAGCAATCAGCCCCAGCATTTT. Filled out from reference TRBV7-9 and TRBJ1-5, the complete variable domain reads DTGVSQNPRHKITKRGQNVTFRCDPISEHNRLYWYRQTLGQGPEFLTYFQNEAQLEKSRLLSDRFSAERPKGSFSTLEIQRTEQGDSAMYLCASSSGQLSNQPQHFGDGTRLSIL.

This clonotype came up many times. The V gene is TRBV7-9, the J gene TRBJ2-7, with D perhaps matching TRBD1 (5 bases). This CDR3 has 11 amino acids. Looked up from germline, CDR1 is SEHNR and CDR2 is FQNEAQ (reference sequence). V gave up 4 bases and J gave up 9 bases, with 10 bases separating them. The CDR3 region is CASSSGFGQYV. The CDR3, as DNA: TGTGCCAGCAGCTCAGGGTTCGGGCAGTACGTC.

This clonotype was recorded at least ten times. This rearrangement joins TRBV5-5 to TRBJ2-3; D could derive from TRBD1 or TRBD2 (5 bases each). This CDR3 is 16 amino acids long. CDR1 SGHKS and CDR2 YYEKEE come from the germline V gene (reference sequence). Trimming took off 2 bases at V and 2 bases at J, with 15 bases between the two ends. Written as DNA, the CDR3 is TGTGCCAGCAGCTTTTATTTGGGACGTTTCACAGATACGCAGTATTTT. Translating it yields CASSFYLGRFTDTQYF.

On this clonotype itself: This sequence may be a read error, since a much larger clone differs from it by one base. The chain employs TRBV12-3 or TRBV12-4 and TRBJ2-5, with TRBD1 matching 7 bases. Trimming at V came to 5 bases and at J to 5 bases, leaving 5 bases not matched to a gene. CDR3 length equals 13 residues. The CDR3 spells CASSLRDSETQYF. DNA of the CDR3: TGTGCCAGCAGTCTCCGGGACAGTGAGACCCAGTACTTC.

This clonotype came up many times. The genes are TRBV12-3 or TRBV12-4 and TRBJ1-6, with D maybe TRBD1 (6 bases). The CDR3 is 15 amino acids. V shed 5 bases and J shed 11 bases, with 19 bases lying between them. CDR3 residues: CASSQGQLSGAPLHF. CDR3 DNA sequence: TGTGCCAGCAGTCAGGGGCAGCTTAGCGGGGCACCCCTCCACTTT.

This clonotype has at least ten counts. The V call is TRBV4-2, the J call TRBJ2-5; 7 nucleotides line up with TRBD2. From germline, CDR1 is LGHNA and CDR2 YNFKEQ. The CDR3 consists of 16 residues. V trimming: 0 bases; J trimming: 4 bases; junction bases outside the gene matches: 8. The chain's CDR3 is CASSQETRGDGETQYF. Here the CDR3 DNA reads TGTGCCAGCAGCCAAGAAACTCGGGGGGATGGAGAGACCCAGTACTTC.

This clonotype was observed a handful of times. The chain joins TRBV5-1 to TRBJ1-2; D unclear. From germline, CDR1 is SGHRS and CDR2 YFSETQ. CDR3 length equals 12 residues. Trimming shortened V by 0 bases and J by 5 bases, and 5 bases separated the two germline ends. The CDR3 DNA follows: TGCGCCAGCAGCTTGGCGACTTATGGCTACACCTTC. Translated: CASSLATYGYTF.

This clonotype was observed at least ten times. This sequence joins TRBV18 and TRBJ2-3; D is uncertain. V was pared by 2 bases and J by 5 bases, with 17 bases between. The germline V gene encodes CDR1 KGHSH and CDR2 LQKENI. The length of the CDR3 is 16 residues. The CDR3 loop reads CASSPKGTGQLDTQYF. Here the CDR3 DNA reads TGTGCCAGCTCACCAAAGGGAACCGGCCAGCTAGATACGCAGTATTTT. Variable domain in full (rest from reference TRBV18 and TRBJ2-3): NAGVMQNPRHLVRRRGQEARLRCSPMKGHSHVYWYRQLPEEGLKFMVYLQKENIIDESGMPKERFSAEFPKEGPSILRIQQVVRGDSAAYFCASSPKGTGQLDTQYFGPGTRLTVL.

The chain combines TRBV5-1 with TRBJ2-7, with D unclear. The CDR3 sequence is 13 residues long. V lost 0 bases to trimming and J lost 2 bases, with 6 bases between them. CDR1 is SGHRS, CDR2 YFSETQ, per germline. The CDR3 sequence: CASSLDRTYEQYF. The CDR3 coding sequence is TGCGCCAGCAGCTTGGACAGAACCTACGAGCAGTACTTC.

V is TRBV7-8 and J is TRBJ2-7; 8 positions agree with TRBD2. This CDR3 has 15 residues. The V and J ends lost 4 bases and 6 bases, in that order; junction bases with no gene match: 11. From germline, CDR1 is SGHVS and CDR2 FQNEAQ. The CDR3 loop is CASSSESGGMGEQYV. The CDR3 DNA follows: TGTGCCAGCAGCTCCGAGAGCGGGGGCATGGGCGAGCAGTACGTC.

This clonotype appeared a few times. CDR3 coding DNA: TGTGCCAGCGGGACAGGGGCCTTGAACACTGAAGCTTTCTTT. Protein: CASGTGALNTEAFF. The chain couples TRBV11-2 to TRBJ1-1, with 10 bases that match TRBD1. This CDR3 has 14 amino acids. V dropped 8 bases and J dropped 0; count of bases not matched to a gene: 3. Looked up from germline, CDR1 is SGHAT and CDR2 is FQNNGV.

This clonotype was observed a few times. The CDR3 protein is CASSPTSRGATYNEQFF. The CDR3 DNA follows: TGTGCCAGCAGCCCCACATCCCGGGGAGCTACCTACAATGAGCAGTTCTTC. The chain couples TRBV7-9 to TRBJ2-1; D may be TRBD2 (5 bases). The CDR3 has 17 amino acids. CDR1 and CDR2 from the germline V gene are SEHNR and FQNEAQ (reference sequence). V lost 5 bases to trimming and J lost 2 bases, with 19 bases between them.

This chain joins TRBV10-3 and TRBJ2-1; D uncertain. The CDR3 extends over 12 amino acids. Trimming took 11 bases from V and 0 from J, leaving 8 bases between them. Germline CDR1 is ENHRY and CDR2 is SYGVKD. The CDR3 loop is CASTSSYNEQFF. CDR3 nucleotides: TGTGCCTCCACCAGCTCCTACAATGAGCAGTTCTTC.

The chain has TRBV6-1 and TRBJ1-1; D is unresolved. CDR3 length: 12 amino acids. The V gene lost 7 bases and the J gene lost 6 bases, with 12 bases spanning the gap. In germline, CDR1 is MNHNS, CDR2 SASEGT. The CDR3 loop is CASKEGWSEAFF. Written as DNA, the CDR3 is TGTGCCAGCAAAGAGGGATGGTCTGAAGCTTTCTTT.

There are a few counts of this clonotype. The chain joins TRBV7-2 to TRBJ2-5; D ambiguous. Germline values: CDR1 SGHTA, CDR2 FQGNSA. Trimming shortened V by 1 base and J by 4 bases, and 7 bases separated the two germline ends. The CDR3 covers 13 residues. This CDR3 reads CASSLGAGETQYF. The CDR3 nucleotides read TGTGCCAGCAGCTTAGGGGCAGGAGAGACCCAGTACTTC.

This clonotype was seen more than once but under ten times. The V and J genes are TRBV15 and TRBJ2-5; 8 bases agree with TRBD1. Per germline, CDR1 LNHNV and CDR2 YYDKDF (reference sequence). This CDR3 has 16 amino acids. The trim removed 6 bases at V and 5 bases at J, leaving 14 bases unmatched. The CDR3 coding sequence is TGTGCCACCAGTACACGGACAGGGAAGACCCAGGAGACCCAGTACTTC. Amino acid sequence: CATSTRTGKTQETQYF. Drawing the rest from reference TRBV15 and TRBJ2-5, the complete variable domain is DAMVIQNPRYQVTQFGKPVTLSCSQTLNHNVMYWYQQKSSQAPKLLFHYYDKDFNNEADTPDNFQSRRPNTSFCFLDIRSPGLGDTAMYLCATSTRTGKTQETQYFGPGTRLLVL.

This clonotype came up a few times. The chain recombines TRBV20-1 with TRBJ2-1, with 9 bases matching TRBD1. The CDR3 runs to 16 residues. The germline gives CDR1 DFQATT, CDR2 SNEGSKA (reference sequence). V trimming: 3 bases; J trimming: 0 bases; junction bases outside the gene matches: 6. CDR3 nucleotide sequence: TGCAGTGCTAGTTCGGGACAGGGAAGCTCCTACAATGAGCAGTTCTTC. This translates into CSASSGQGSSYNEQFF.

Ten or more counts support this clonotype. The chain has TRBV6-2 or TRBV6-3 and TRBJ2-1; no reliable D call. Germline lookup yields CDR1 MNHEY and CDR2 SVGEGT. The V end was cut by 5 bases, the J end by 4 bases, with 18 bases between. The CDR3 loop spans 16 amino acids. The chain's CDR3 is CASSPDKLLLYNEQFF. In DNA, the CDR3 is TGTGCCAGCAGTCCTGACAAACTCCTTCTATACAATGAGCAGTTCTTC.